This T cell receptor beta chain was recorded in a study of shared clonotypes between healthy human individuals. Whole-study findings and limits: Some clonotypes were shared by all four sorted-subset donors, while others were not shared. The non-shared ones had lower generation probabilities than the shared ones.

As to this clone: Its antigen is unknown.

Positive CCR7 selection of CD45RO-negative cells yielded the naive CD8 cells, and terminally differentiated effector memory CD45RA+ cells were excluded. Profiled with immunoSEQ multiplex PCR; TCRdb holds only in-frame clones, not every one. Found here are about 1,900,000 clones, over 85% of them singletons; the top ten hold roughly 1.2%. V was pared by 5 bases and J by 0 bases, with 2 bases of the junction left unmatched. There are 15 residues in the CDR3. CDR1 and CDR2 (germline): SGHRS, YFSETQ. This clonotype was obtained from a man between 18 and 35 years old in good health. The rearrangement links TRBV5-1 to TRBJ2-1; TRBD2 aligns across 10 bases. Specimen: naive CD8+ T cells sorted from blood. The CDR3 DNA follows: TGCGCCAGCAGATTAGCGGGGGGCTCCTACAATGAGCAGTTCTTC. It translates to CASRLAGGSYNEQFF.